A single sample is the source of the 27 T cell receptor beta chains below, sequenced in a study of T cell responses to AZD1222 COVID-19 vaccine. The repertoire was sequenced with immunoSEQ multiplex PCR; TCRdb's copy has only in-frame clones and lacks some. The sample has over 90,000 clones, about 90% seen once. Sequencing was performed on peripheral blood, taken on day 0 of AZD1222 vaccination. These receptors all come from an adult in good health.

This clone was seen only once. The chain recombines TRBV3-1 (or the pseudogene TRBV3-2) with TRBJ2-7; D possibly corresponds to TRBD1 (5 bases). V gave up 0 bases and J gave up 9 bases, with 12 bases separating them. CDR3 length: 13 amino acids. In germline, CDR1 is LGHDT, CDR2 YNNKEL (reference sequence). CDR3 DNA sequence: TGTGCCAGCAGCCAAGAAGGGGCATTCGGGCAGTACTTC. It encodes CASSQEGAFGQYF.

This clone was counted only a few times. This chain joins TRBV24-1 and TRBJ2-7, with D tentatively TRBD1 (5 bases). Germline CDR1 KGHDR, CDR2 SFDVKD. The CDR3 has 17 residues. Trimming took 4 bases from V and 1 from J, leaving 19 bases between them. The CDR3, as DNA: TGTGCCACCAGTGAAAGCAGGGATTCACCCCCTTCCTACGAGCAGTACTTC. Translated: CATSESRDSPPSYEQYF.

V usage is TRBV28 and J usage is TRBJ1-6; the D gene is possibly TRBD1 (5 bases). The length of the CDR3 is 15 residues. Per germline, CDR1 MDHEN and CDR2 SYDVKM. Between the trimmed V and J ends, which lost 5 bases and 6 bases, there was a span of 14 bases. The CDR3 loop reads CASSPPRGGNSPLHF. CDR3 in DNA: TGTGCCAGCAGTCCCCCCCGGGGGGGTAATTCACCCCTCCACTTT.

This sequence joins TRBV3-1 (or the pseudogene TRBV3-2) and TRBJ2-5, with 9 bases aligning to TRBD1. Germline V gene sequence: CDR1 LGHDT, CDR2 YNNKEL (reference sequence). The CDR3 is 15 amino acids. J gave up 4 bases and V 4 bases, and 7 bases lay outside the gene matches. CDR3 in DNA: TGTGCCAGCAGCCTTGGGACAGGGTTCATAGAGACCCAGTACTTC. Translation gives CASSLGTGFIETQYF.

This chain links TRBV30 with TRBJ1-3; 7 nucleotides agree with TRBD1. Germline CDR1 and CDR2: GTSNPN and SVGIG (reference sequence). The CDR3 runs 13 residues. The J segment lost 7 bases and the V segment lost 3 bases, leaving 6 bases of the junction unmatched. The CDR3 DNA reads as TGTGCCTGGAGGTTACAGGGGTCTAACACCATATATTTT. It specifies CAWRLQGSNTIYF.

The rearrangement uses TRBV20-1 and TRBJ1-5, with a tentative D call TRBD1 (5 bases). Germline assignment: CDR1 DFQATT and CDR2 SNEGSKA (reference sequence). The CDR3 has 14 residues. Trimming left V 3 bases short and J 6 bases short, with 15 bases between. The CDR3 sequence: CSASLGGVGQPQHF. For the CDR3, the DNA is TGCAGTGCTAGTTTGGGGGGGGTCGGTCAGCCCCAGCATTTT.

The V and J genes are TRBV3-1 (or the pseudogene TRBV3-2) and TRBJ1-2, with 8 bases that match TRBD1. J gave up 6 bases and V 2 bases, and 8 bases lay outside the gene matches. Germline assignment: CDR1 LGHDT and CDR2 YNNKEL (reference sequence). The length of the CDR3 is 15 residues. The CDR3, as DNA: TGTGCCAGCAGCCAACCCCGGACAGGGTGGGATGGCTACACCTTC. Translating gives CASSQPRTGWDGYTF.

This sequence joins TRBV2 and TRBJ1-2, with D tentatively TRBD1 (6 bases). Trimming stripped 6 bases from V and 7 bases from J, with 15 bases between. CDR3 length: 13 residues. CDR1 is SNHLY, CDR2 FYNNEI, per germline. As DNA, the CDR3 is TGTGCCAGCAGGTTAGCAGGGGACGGTGGCTACACCTTC. Residues: CASRLAGDGGYTF.

This clone appeared a single time. The rearrangement uses TRBV7-8 and TRBJ2-1, with 7 positions matching TRBD1. Germline CDR1 is SGHVS and CDR2 is FQNEAQ. V shed 5 bases, J shed 2 bases, and the junction held 3 bases outside the gene matches. The CDR3 covers 14 residues. The CDR3 DNA sequence: TGTGCCAGCAGCCCGGACAGGACCTACAATGAGCAGTTCTTC. Protein sequence: CASSPDRTYNEQFF.

The chain is built from TRBV10-3 and TRBJ1-3; a weak D match, TRBD1 (6 bases). V was cut by 6 bases and J by 2 bases, with 14 bases left in between. The germline V gene encodes CDR1 ENHRY and CDR2 SYGVKD. There are 15 residues in the CDR3. The CDR3 sequence is CAISQPQGPGNTIYF. CDR3 bases: TGTGCCATCAGCCAACCTCAGGGGCCTGGAAACACCATATATTTT.

This chain uses TRBV10-3 with TRBJ2-4; 10 bases align to TRBD1. This CDR3 spans 17 amino acids. Per the germline V gene, CDR1 is ENHRY and CDR2 is SYGVKD. V gave up 2 bases and J gave up 7 bases; unmatched junction bases: 11. The chain's CDR3 is CAISEPEGQGVGNIQYF. The CDR3 nucleotides are TGTGCCATCAGTGAGCCGGAAGGACAGGGGGTGGGGAACATTCAGTACTTC.

This clone was found once. The V call is TRBV5-1, the J call TRBJ2-5; 7 bases map to TRBD1. Germline V CDR1 and CDR2: SGHRS, YFSETQ. V lost 5 bases to trimming and J lost 2 bases; unmatched junction nucleotides: 6. The CDR3 length is 14 residues. CDR3 in DNA: TGCGCCAGCAGATTACCGGGACAGCAAGAGACCCAGTACTTC. The encoded protein is CASRLPGQQETQYF.

The J gene is TRBJ2-7, the V gene TRBV10-3, with a weak D call TRBD1 (5 bases). This CDR3 contains 12 residues. The germline CDR1 and CDR2 sequences are ENHRY and SYGVKD. Trimming pared 6 bases from V and 5 bases from J, leaving 11 bases between. CDR3 amino acids: CAIRDTLDEQYF. DNA of the CDR3: TGTGCCATCAGGGACACTCTGGACGAGCAGTACTTC.

The chain combines TRBV4-1 with TRBJ2-5, with 10 bases lining up with TRBD2. Trimming took 4 bases from V and 4 from J; bases not matched to a gene: 6. This CDR3 comprises 15 residues. Germline V lookup: CDR1 MGHRA, CDR2 YSYEKL. CDR3 nucleotides: TGCGCCAGCAGCCCTAGCGGGGGTATGCGAGAGACCCAGTACTTC. The encoded protein is CASSPSGGMRETQYF.

The chain has TRBV5-1 and TRBJ2-1; D gene ambiguous. CDR3 length equals 15 residues. Germline CDR1 SGHRS, CDR2 YFSETQ. Trimming took off 4 bases at V and 3 bases at J, with 14 bases between the two ends. The CDR3 loop is CASSARALYYNEQFF. The CDR3 coding sequence is TGCGCCAGCAGCGCAAGAGCCTTGTACTACAATGAGCAGTTCTTC.

This clone is a singleton in its sample. This chain joins TRBV6-5 and TRBJ2-3, with 8 bases fitting TRBD2. Per the germline V gene, CDR1 is MNHEY and CDR2 is SVGAGI. The CDR3 spans 15 residues. J lost 6 bases, V lost 6 bases, and 11 bases had no gene match. The CDR3 bases are TGTGCCAGCAGGCCCCCTAGCGGGTGGGGCGATACGCAGTATTTT. It specifies CASRPPSGWGDTQYF.

V is TRBV12-1 and J is TRBJ1-5; the tabulated D call, TRBD1, remains unverified against the DNA. TRBV12-1 is assigned pseudogene status. The length of the CDR3 is 16 residues. CDR3 sequence reads: CASSSRDRGCNQPQHF. CDR3 bases: TGTGCCAGCAGCTCCCGGGACAGGGGATGTAATCAGCCCCAGCATTTT.

This sequence joins TRBV2 and TRBJ2-5; D is perhaps TRBD2 (6 bases). The germline gives CDR1 SNHLY, CDR2 FYNNEI. This CDR3 has 13 amino acids. Trimming cost V 3 bases and J 5 bases, with 10 bases left between them. The CDR3 DNA is TGTGCCAGCAGTGACCTAGCGTCCGAGACCCAGTACTTC. It codes for CASSDLASETQYF.

This clone has just a few counts. The gene calls are TRBV9 and TRBJ2-1, with 9 positions matching TRBD2. V trimming: 0 bases; J trimming: 8 bases; junction bases outside the gene matches: 9. The germline gives CDR1 SGDLS, CDR2 YYNGEE. The CDR3 totals 16 residues. CDR3: CASSVEARTSAHEQFF. CDR3 DNA sequence: TGTGCCAGCAGCGTAGAAGCAAGGACTAGCGCCCATGAGCAGTTCTTC.

This chain joins TRBV6-5 and TRBJ1-3; unclear D gene. This CDR3 spans 14 amino acids. CDR1 and CDR2 from the germline V gene are MNHEY and SVGAGI. The germline V and J ends were trimmed by 3 bases and 4 bases, with 10 bases remaining between them. CDR3 in amino acids: CASSYSPSGNTIYF. CDR3 nucleotide sequence: TGTGCCAGCAGTTATTCACCGTCAGGAAACACCATATATTTT.

This clone showed up just once. This chain uses TRBV5-6 with TRBJ1-1, with D maybe TRBD1 (6 bases). The V and J ends lost 1 base and 3 bases respectively, with 16 bases between them. The CDR3 length is 16 residues. Germline V CDR1 and CDR2: SGHDT, YYEEEE. CDR3 sequence (DNA): TGTGCCAGCAGCTTGTGGAGTTGGGCAGGGGACACTGAAGCTTTCTTT. This translates into CASSLWSWAGDTEAFF.

This chain joins TRBV27 and TRBJ2-7; 7 bases fit TRBD2. Germline V lookup: CDR1 MNHEY, CDR2 SMNVEV (reference sequence). Unmatched junction bases numbered 3, after V lost 4 bases and J lost 0 bases. This CDR3 is built from 14 residues. CDR3 sequence reads: CASSWGGSSYEQYF. In DNA form, the CDR3 reads TGTGCCAGCAGTTGGGGAGGGAGCTCCTACGAGCAGTACTTC.

V gene TRBV6-1 combines with J gene TRBJ2-3, with D tentatively TRBD2 (7 bases). V was trimmed by 8 bases and J by 5 bases, leaving 23 bases between them. Germline loops: CDR1 MNHNS, CDR2 SASEGT. This CDR3 region has 16 residues. CDR3 region: CASCVQTGGGGDTQYF. The CDR3 nucleotides are TGTGCCAGCTGTGTACAAACGGGGGGAGGGGGAGATACGCAGTATTTT.

V is TRBV7-2 and J is TRBJ2-7; D may match TRBD1 or TRBD2 (5 bases each). The CDR3 is 15 amino acids. Trimming shortened V by 2 bases and J by 0 bases, and 11 bases separated the two germline ends. The germline V gene has CDR1 SGHTA and CDR2 FQGNSA. The CDR3 nucleotides read TGTGCCAGCAGCTTAATGAGAGGGGCCTCCTACGAGCAGTACTTC. Amino acid sequence: CASSLMRGASYEQYF.

This rearrangement joins TRBV7-9 to TRBJ1-2; D is unresolved. Germline-derived CDR1 and CDR2 are SEHNR and FQNEAQ (reference sequence). V was clipped by 1 base and J by 3 bases, with 15 bases between them. The CDR3 loop spans 16 amino acids. CDR3 loop: CASSLGRGAIDYGYTF. For the CDR3, the DNA is TGTGCCAGCAGCTTAGGTCGGGGAGCGATTGACTATGGCTACACCTTC.

The V and J genes are TRBV6-5 and TRBJ2-6; D not certain. From germline, CDR1 is MNHEY and CDR2 SVGAGI. The V and J ends lost 2 bases and 0 bases respectively, with 8 bases between them. This CDR3 has 16 amino acids. The CDR3 loop reads CASSYASYSGANVLTF. The CDR3, as DNA: TGTGCCAGCAGTTACGCCTCCTACTCTGGGGCCAACGTCCTGACTTTC.

The J gene is TRBJ1-2, the V gene TRBV6-5; D might be TRBD1 (5 bases). Germline CDR1 is MNHEY and CDR2 is SVGAGI. V gave up 2 bases and J gave up 4 bases, with 14 bases separating them. CDR3 length: 15 residues. CDR3 amino acids: CASSYRIRGVYGYTF. CDR3 sequence (DNA): TGTGCCAGCAGTTACAGGATCAGAGGGGTCTATGGCTACACCTTC.